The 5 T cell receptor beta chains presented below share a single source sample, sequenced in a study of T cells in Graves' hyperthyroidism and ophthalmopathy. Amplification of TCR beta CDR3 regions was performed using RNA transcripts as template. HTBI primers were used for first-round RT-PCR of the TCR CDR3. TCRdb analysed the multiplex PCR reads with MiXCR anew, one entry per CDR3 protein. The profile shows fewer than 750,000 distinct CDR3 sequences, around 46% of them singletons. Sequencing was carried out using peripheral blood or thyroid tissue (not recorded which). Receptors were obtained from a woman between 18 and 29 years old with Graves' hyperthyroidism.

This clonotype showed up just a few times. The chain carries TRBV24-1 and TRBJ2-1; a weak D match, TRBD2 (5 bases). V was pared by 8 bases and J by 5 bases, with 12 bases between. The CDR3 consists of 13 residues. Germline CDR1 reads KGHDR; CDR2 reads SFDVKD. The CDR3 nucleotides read TGTGCCACCAAACGGGATTCGGACAATGAGCAGTTCTTC. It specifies CATKRDSDNEQFF.

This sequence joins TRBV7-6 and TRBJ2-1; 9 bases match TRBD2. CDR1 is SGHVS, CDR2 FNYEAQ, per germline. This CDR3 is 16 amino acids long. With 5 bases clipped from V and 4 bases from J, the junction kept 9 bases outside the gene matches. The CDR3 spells CASSDAFAGGYNEQFF. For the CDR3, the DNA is TGTGCCAGCAGCGATGCCTTTGCGGGAGGGTACAATGAGCAGTTCTTC.

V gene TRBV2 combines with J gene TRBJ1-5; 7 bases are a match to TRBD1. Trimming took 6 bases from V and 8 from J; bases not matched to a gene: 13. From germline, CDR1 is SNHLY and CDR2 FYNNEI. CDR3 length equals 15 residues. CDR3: CASRRDRDGGKPQHF. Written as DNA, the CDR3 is TGTGCCAGCAGACGCGACAGGGATGGGGGGAAGCCCCAGCATTTT.

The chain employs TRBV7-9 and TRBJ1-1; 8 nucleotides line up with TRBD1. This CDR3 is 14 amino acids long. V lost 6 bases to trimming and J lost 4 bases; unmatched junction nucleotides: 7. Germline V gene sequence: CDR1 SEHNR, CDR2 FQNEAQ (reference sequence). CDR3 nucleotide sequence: TGTGCCAGCAGGTCGACAGGGGACAGCACTGAAGCTTTCTTT. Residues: CASRSTGDSTEAFF.

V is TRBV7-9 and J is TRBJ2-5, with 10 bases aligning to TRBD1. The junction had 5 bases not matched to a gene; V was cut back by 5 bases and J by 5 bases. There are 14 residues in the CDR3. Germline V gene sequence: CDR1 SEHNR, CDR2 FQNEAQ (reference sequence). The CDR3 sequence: CASSGDRGYETQYF. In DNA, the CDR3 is TGTGCCAGCAGCGGGGACAGGGGATATGAGACCCAGTACTTC.